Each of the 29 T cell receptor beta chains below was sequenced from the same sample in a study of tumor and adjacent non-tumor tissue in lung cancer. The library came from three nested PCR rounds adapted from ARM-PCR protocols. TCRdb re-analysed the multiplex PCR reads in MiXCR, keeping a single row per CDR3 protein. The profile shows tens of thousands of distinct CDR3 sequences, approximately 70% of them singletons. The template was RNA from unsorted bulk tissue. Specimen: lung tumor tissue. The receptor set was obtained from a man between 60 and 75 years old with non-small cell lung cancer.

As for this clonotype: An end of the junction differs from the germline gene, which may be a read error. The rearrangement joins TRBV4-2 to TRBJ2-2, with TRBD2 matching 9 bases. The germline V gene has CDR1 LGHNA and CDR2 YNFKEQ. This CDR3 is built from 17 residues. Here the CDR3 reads CDSSQGLAGTNTRELFF. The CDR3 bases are TGTGACAGCAGCCAAGGTCTAGCGGGGACGAACACCAGGGAGCTGTTTTTT.

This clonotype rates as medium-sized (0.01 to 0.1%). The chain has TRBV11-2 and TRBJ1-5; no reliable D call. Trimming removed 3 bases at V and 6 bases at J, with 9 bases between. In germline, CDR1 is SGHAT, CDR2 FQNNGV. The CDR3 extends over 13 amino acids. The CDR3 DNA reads TGTGCCAGCAGCTTGGAATACGGTCAGCCCCAGCATTTT. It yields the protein CASSLEYGQPQHF.

The CDR3 DNA follows: TGCGCCAGCAGCCAAGTCGTTGGTAGCAAAAACGAGCAGTTCTTC. Its protein is CASSQVVGSKNEQFF. The rearrangement uses TRBV4-3 and TRBJ2-1; D is undetermined. The V gene lost 1 base and the J gene lost 10 bases, with 17 bases spanning the gap. The V gene's germline CDR1 is LGHNA and CDR2 YSLEER. The CDR3 length is 15 residues.

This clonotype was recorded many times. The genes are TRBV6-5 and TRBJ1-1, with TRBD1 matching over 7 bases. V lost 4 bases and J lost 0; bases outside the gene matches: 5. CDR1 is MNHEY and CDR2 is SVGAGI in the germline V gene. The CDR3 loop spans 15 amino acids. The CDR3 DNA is TGTGCCAGCAGTTCAGGGGGGGTAATGAACACTGAAGCTTTCTTT. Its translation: CASSSGGVMNTEAFF.

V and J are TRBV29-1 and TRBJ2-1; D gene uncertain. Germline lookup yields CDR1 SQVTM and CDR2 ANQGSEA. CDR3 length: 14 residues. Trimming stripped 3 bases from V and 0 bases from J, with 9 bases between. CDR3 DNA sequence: TGCAGCGTTGAGGGTCACAACTCCTACAATGAGCAGTTCTTC. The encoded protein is CSVEGHNSYNEQFF.

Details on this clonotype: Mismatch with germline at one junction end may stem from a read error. The CDR3: CATSLGDVGYAEQFF. The CDR3 DNA sequence: TGTGCCACCAGCTTGGGAGACGTGGGGTACGCTGAGCAGTTCTTC. V usage is TRBV5-5 and J usage is TRBJ2-1; possible D gene TRBD2, 5 bases. The CDR3 totals 15 residues. Germline V lookup: CDR1 SGHKS, CDR2 YYEKEE (reference sequence).

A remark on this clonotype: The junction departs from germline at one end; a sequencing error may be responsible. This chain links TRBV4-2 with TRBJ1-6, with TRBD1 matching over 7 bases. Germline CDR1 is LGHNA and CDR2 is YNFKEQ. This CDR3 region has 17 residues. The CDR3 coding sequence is TGTGCCAGCAGCCAAGATCGTGCCAGACAGGGCATTTCACCCCTTCACTTT. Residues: CASSQDRARQGISPLHF.

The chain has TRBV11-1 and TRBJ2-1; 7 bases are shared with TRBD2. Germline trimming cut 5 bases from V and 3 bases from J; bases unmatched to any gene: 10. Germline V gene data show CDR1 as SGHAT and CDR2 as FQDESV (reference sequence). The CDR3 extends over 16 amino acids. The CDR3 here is CASSLTLAGDYNEQFF. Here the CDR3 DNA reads TGTGCCAGCAGCCTCACACTGGCGGGAGACTACAATGAGCAGTTCTTC.

CDR3 coding DNA: TGCAGCGTTAGACTAGCGGGAGGTGGGGGAGAGCAGTACGTC. Its protein product is CSVRLAGGGGEQYV. The rearrangement joins TRBV29-1 to TRBJ2-7; 13 nucleotides line up with TRBD2. CDR1 SQVTM and CDR2 ANQGSEA come from the germline V gene. This CDR3 spans 14 amino acids. With V trimmed by 5 bases and J by 7 bases, 8 bases remained unmatched.

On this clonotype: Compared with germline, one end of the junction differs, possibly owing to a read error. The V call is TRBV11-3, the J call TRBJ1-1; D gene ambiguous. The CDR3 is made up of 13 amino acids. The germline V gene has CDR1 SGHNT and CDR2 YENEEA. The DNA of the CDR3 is TGTGCCAGCAGCTTTAGGAGGAACACTCAAGCTTTCTTT. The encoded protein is CASSFRRNTQAFF.

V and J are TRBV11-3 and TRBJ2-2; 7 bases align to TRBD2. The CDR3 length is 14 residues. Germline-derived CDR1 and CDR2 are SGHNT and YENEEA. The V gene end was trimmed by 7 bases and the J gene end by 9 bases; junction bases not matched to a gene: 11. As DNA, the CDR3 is TGTGCCAGCAATTTAAGAGGGAGGGCATGGGAGCTGTTTTTT. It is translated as CASNLRGRAWELFF.

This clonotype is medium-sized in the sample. DNA of the CDR3: TGTGCCAGCAGCTACGGACAGGGGGGATTCGAGACCCAGTACTTC. This sequence encodes CASSYGQGGFETQYF. The chain employs TRBV11-2 and TRBJ2-5, with TRBD1 matching over 10 bases. V gave up 4 bases and J gave up 5 bases; unmatched junction bases: 7. This CDR3 spans 15 amino acids. The germline V gene encodes CDR1 SGHAT and CDR2 FQNNGV.

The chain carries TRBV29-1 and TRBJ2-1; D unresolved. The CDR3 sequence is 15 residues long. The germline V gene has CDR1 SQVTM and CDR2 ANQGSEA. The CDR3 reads CVVYAQCYFYNEQFF. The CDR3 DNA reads TGCGTCGTTTACGCACAGTGCTACTTCTACAATGAGCAGTTCTTC.

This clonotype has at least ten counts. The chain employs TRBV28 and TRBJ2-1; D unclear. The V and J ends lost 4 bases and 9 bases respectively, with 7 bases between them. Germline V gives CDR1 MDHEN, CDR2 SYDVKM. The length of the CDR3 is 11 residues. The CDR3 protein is CASSSTREQFF. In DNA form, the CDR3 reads TGTGCCAGCAGTTCTACACGTGAGCAGTTCTTC.

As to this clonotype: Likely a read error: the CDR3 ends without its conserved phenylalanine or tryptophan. Here the CDR3 reads CASSGRRLKTLYNEQFI. The CDR3 DNA reads as TGTGCCAGCAGTGGGAGACGATTAAAGACCCTATACAATGAGCAGTTCATC. The chain combines TRBV28 with TRBJ2-1, with a tentative D call TRBD2 (5 bases). The CDR3 covers 17 residues. The V gene lost 5 bases and the J gene lost 4 bases, with 21 bases spanning the gap. From germline, CDR1 is MDHEN and CDR2 SYDVKM.

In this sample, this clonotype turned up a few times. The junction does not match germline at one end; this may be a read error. Here the CDR3 reads CASSLGYYGYTF. CDR3 nucleotide sequence: TGTGCCAGCTCCTTAGGCTACTATGGTTACACCTTC. J is TRBJ1-2 and V is TRBV6-1; no clear D. This CDR3 spans 12 amino acids. Germline CDR1 is MNHNS and CDR2 is SASEGT.

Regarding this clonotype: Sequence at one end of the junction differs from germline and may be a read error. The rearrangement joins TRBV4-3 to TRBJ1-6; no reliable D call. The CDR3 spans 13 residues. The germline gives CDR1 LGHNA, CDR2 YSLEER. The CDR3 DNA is TGCGCCAGCAGCGAATTTGGCAGCTCACCCTTCCACTTT. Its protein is CASSEFGSSPFHF.

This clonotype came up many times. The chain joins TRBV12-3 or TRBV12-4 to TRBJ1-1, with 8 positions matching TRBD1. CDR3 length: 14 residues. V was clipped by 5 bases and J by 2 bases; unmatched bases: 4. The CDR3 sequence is CASSPDRANTEAFF. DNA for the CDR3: TGTGCCAGCAGTCCGGACAGGGCTAACACTGAAGCTTTCTTT.

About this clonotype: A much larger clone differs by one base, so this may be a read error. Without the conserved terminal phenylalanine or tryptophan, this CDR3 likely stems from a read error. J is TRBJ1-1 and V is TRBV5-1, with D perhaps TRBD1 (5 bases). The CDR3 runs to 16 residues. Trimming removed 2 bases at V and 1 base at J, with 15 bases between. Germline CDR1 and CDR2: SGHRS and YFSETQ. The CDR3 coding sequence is TGCGCCAGCAGCTTTACCCCCTCCACAGGGAACACTGAAGCTTTCTAT. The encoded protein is CASSFTPSTGNTEAFY.

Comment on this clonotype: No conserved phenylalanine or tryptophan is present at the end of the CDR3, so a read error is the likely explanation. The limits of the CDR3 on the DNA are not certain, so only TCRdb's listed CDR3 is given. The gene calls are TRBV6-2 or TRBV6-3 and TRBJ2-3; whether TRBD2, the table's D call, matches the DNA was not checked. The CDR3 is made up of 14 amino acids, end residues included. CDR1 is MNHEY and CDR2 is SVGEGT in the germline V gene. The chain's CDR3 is CASSYYGTSGILYY.

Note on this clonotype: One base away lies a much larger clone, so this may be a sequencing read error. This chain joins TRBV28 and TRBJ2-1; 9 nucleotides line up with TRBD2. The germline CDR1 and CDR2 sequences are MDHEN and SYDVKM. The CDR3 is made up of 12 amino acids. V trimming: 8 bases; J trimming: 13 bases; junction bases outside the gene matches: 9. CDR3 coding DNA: TGTGCCAGCTCTAGCGGGATCGGTGATCAGTTCTTC. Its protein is CASSSGIGDQFF. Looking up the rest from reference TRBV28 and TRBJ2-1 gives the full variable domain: DVKVTQSSRYLVKRTGEKVFLECVQDMDHENMFWYRQDPGLGLRLIYFSYDVKMKEKGDIPEGYSVSREKKERFSLILESASTNQTSMYLCASSSGIGDQFFGPGTRLTVL.

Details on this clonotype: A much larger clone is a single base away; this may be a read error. CDR3 coding DNA: TGCAGTGCCACAAAGGGGTTGGGGCGCTATGAGCAGTTCTTC. Its protein is CSATKGLGRYEQFF. The chain has TRBV20-1 and TRBJ2-1; a possible D gene is TRBD1 (5 bases). With 6 bases removed from V and 8 bases from J, the gap between germline ends came to 20 bases. The CDR3 covers 14 residues. Germline CDR1 DFQATT, CDR2 SNEGSKA (reference sequence).

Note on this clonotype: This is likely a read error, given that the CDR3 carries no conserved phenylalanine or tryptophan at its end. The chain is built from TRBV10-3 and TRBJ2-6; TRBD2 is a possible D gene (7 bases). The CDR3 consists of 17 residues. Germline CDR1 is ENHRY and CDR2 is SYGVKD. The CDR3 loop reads CAISESKGGTGANVLTL. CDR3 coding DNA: TGTGCTATCAGTGAGTCTAAGGGGGGGACCGGGGCCAACGTCCTGACTCTC.

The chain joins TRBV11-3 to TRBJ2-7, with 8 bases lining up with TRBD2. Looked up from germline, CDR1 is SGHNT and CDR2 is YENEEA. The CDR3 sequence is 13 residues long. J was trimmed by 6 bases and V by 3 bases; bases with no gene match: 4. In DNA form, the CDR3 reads TGTGCCAGCAGCTTCAGCGGGAGCGGCGAGCAGTACTTC. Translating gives CASSFSGSGEQYF.

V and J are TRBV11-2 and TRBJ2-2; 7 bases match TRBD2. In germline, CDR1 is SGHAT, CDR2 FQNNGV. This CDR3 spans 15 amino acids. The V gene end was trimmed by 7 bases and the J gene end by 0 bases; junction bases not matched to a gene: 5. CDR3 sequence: CASNISGTNTGELFF. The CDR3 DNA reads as TGTGCCAGCAACATCAGCGGGACGAACACCGGGGAGCTGTTTTTT.

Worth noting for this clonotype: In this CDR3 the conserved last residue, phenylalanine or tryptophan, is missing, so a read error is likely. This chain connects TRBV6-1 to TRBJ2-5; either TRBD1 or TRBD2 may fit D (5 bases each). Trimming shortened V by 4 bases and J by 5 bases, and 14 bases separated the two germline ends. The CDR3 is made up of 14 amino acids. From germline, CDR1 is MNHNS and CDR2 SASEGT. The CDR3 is CASSGGRGEETQYS. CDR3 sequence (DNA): TGTGCCAGCAGTGGGGGACGGGGAGAGGAGACCCAGTACTCC.

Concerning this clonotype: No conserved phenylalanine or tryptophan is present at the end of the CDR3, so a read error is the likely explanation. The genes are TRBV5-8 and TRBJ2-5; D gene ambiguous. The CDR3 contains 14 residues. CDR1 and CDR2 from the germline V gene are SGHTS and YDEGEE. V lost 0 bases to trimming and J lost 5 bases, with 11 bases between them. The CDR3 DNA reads TGTGCCAGCAGCTTGGAAGGGTGCTGGGAGACCCAGTACCTC. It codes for CASSLEGCWETQYL.

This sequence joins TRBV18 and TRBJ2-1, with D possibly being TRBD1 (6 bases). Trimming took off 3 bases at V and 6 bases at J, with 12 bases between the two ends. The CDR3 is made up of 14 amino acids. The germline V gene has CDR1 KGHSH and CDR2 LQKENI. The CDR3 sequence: CASSPRQALNEQFF. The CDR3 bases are TGTGCCAGCTCACCGAGACAGGCGCTCAATGAGCAGTTCTTC.

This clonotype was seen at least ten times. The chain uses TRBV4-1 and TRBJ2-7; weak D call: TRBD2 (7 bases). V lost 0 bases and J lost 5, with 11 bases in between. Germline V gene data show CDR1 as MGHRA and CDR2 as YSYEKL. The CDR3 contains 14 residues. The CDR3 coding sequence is TGCGCCAGCAGCCAAGATAGGGGGGGGAACGAGCAGTACTTC. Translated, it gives CASSQDRGGNEQYF.